These 20 T cell receptor beta chains came from one sample sequenced in a study of T cell responses to AZD1222 COVID-19 vaccine. Using immunoSEQ multiplex PCR, the repertoire was profiled, and TCRdb retains in-frame clones only, with some absent. The repertoire holds about 120,000 clones, more than 85% seen once, with 2.4% in the top ten. This material consisted of peripheral blood, taken on day 0 of AZD1222 vaccination. These receptors were taken from an adult in good health.

V usage is TRBV6-4 and J usage is TRBJ1-2; D not certain. V was shortened by 2 bases and J by 9 bases, with 19 bases between the two germline ends. The CDR3 runs to 15 residues. Germline assignment: CDR1 MRHNA and CDR2 SNTAGT. The CDR3 loop reads CASSDLTRRPIRYTF. The CDR3 DNA follows: TGTGCCAGCAGTGACCTCACCAGGCGACCTATCCGCTACACCTTC.

V gene TRBV11-2 combines with J gene TRBJ2-7; D is unresolved. The CDR3 consists of 12 residues. Trimming shortened V by 5 bases and J by 9 bases, and 14 bases separated the two germline ends. Germline values: CDR1 SGHAT, CDR2 FQNNGV. The DNA for the CDR3 is TGTGCCAGCAGCGCCGCCCGAGATCGGCAGTACTTC. It translates to CASSAARDRQYF.

This sequence joins TRBV30 and TRBJ2-7, with TRBD1 as a possible D gene (5 bases). The germline gives CDR1 GTSNPN, CDR2 SVGIG (reference sequence). Trimming removed 3 bases at V and 4 bases at J, with 13 bases between. The CDR3 sequence is 13 residues long. CDR3 sequence: CAWSPQVGYEQYF. CDR3 nucleotides: TGTGCCTGGAGCCCACAGGTGGGATACGAGCAGTACTTC.

The rearrangement links TRBV12-3 or TRBV12-4 to TRBJ2-2; 9 bases are a match to TRBD2. CDR3 size: 13 residues. V dropped 7 bases and J dropped 6; count of bases not matched to a gene: 3. DNA of the CDR3: TGTGCCAGCACCAAGCGGGGGGCCGGGGAGCTGTTTTTT. This sequence encodes CASTKRGAGELFF.

The CDR3 bases are TGTGCCAGCAGACGTGACAGGGGAGATGGTCAGCCCCAGCATTTT. It encodes CASRRDRGDGQPQHF. The gene calls are TRBV6-5 and TRBJ1-5, with TRBD1 matching over 8 bases. CDR3 length equals 15 residues. Trimming removed 6 bases from V and 6 bases from J; junction bases left unmatched: 10. Germline lookup yields CDR1 MNHEY and CDR2 SVGAGI.

The J gene is TRBJ2-7, the V gene TRBV2; 10 positions match TRBD2. The junction had 13 bases not matched to a gene; V was cut back by 7 bases and J by 7 bases. The CDR3 contains 15 residues. CDR1 SNHLY and CDR2 FYNNEI come from the germline V gene. CDR3 in amino acids: CASTSGLAGVFEQYF. The CDR3 DNA reads TGTGCCAGCACCTCGGGTCTAGCGGGAGTGTTTGAGCAGTACTTC.

V is TRBV2 and J is TRBJ1-1; D not certain. The CDR3 runs to 10 residues. V shed 6 bases and J shed 11 bases, with 10 bases lying between them. Germline CDR1 is SNHLY and CDR2 is FYNNEI. The CDR3 protein is CASSFMWAFF. The CDR3 DNA reads TGTGCCAGCAGCTTCATGTGGGCTTTCTTT.

The chain is built from TRBV21-1 and TRBJ2-1; no DNA check was done on the table's D call, TRBD2. TRBV21-1 is labeled a pseudogene. CDR3 length: 17 residues. CDR3 coding DNA: TGTGCCAGCAGCAAATCGTTAGCGGGAGGGCCGGGGAATGAGCAGTTCTTC. This sequence encodes CASSKSLAGGPGNEQFF.

This sequence joins TRBV30 and TRBJ2-5; D tentatively reads TRBD1 or TRBD2 (7 bases each). Germline V gene sequence: CDR1 GTSNPN, CDR2 SVGIG (reference sequence). The CDR3 loop spans 15 amino acids. The V and J ends lost 0 bases and 5 bases respectively, with 16 bases between them. The CDR3 region has the DNA TGTGCCTGGAGTGTAGGATCGGGGGGACAGGAGACCCAGTACTTC. It specifies CAWSVGSGGQETQYF. Drawing the rest from reference TRBV30 and TRBJ2-5, the complete variable domain is SQTIHQWPATLVQPVGSPLSLECTVEGTSNPNLYWYRQAAGRGLQLLFYSVGIGQISSEVPQNLSASRPQDRQFILSSKKLLLSDSGFYLCAWSVGSGGQETQYFGPGTRLLVL.

The chain combines TRBV7-3 with TRBJ2-3; maybe TRBD1 (5 bases). V lost 4 bases and J 6 bases, leaving 17 bases between the germline ends. This CDR3 region has 15 residues. In germline, CDR1 is SGHTA, CDR2 FQGTGA. CDR3 residues: CASSSTDSPGDTQYF. CDR3 in DNA: TGTGCCAGCAGCTCCACTGACAGTCCAGGGGATACGCAGTATTTT.

The chain employs TRBV7-2 and TRBJ1-5; 9 nucleotides align to TRBD1. CDR3 size: 15 residues. CDR1 SGHTA and CDR2 FQGNSA come from the germline V gene. V shed 5 bases and J 3 bases; nucleotides not matched to a gene: 5. Written as DNA, the CDR3 is TGTGCCAGCAGCCGGGACAGGGTCAACAATCAGCCCCAGCATTTT. It is translated as CASSRDRVNNQPQHF.

The rearrangement uses TRBV29-1 and TRBJ1-1, with D possibly being TRBD1 (6 bases). Germline CDR1 reads SQVTM; CDR2 reads ANQGSEA. The V and J ends lost 4 bases and 5 bases respectively, with 8 bases between them. The CDR3 spans 11 residues. The CDR3 spells CSVVTGTEAFF. The CDR3 region has the DNA TGCAGCGTTGTGACAGGAACTGAAGCTTTCTTT.

The chain has TRBV4-1 and TRBJ2-2; TRBD1 might be the D (5 bases). The CDR3 covers 14 residues. Trimming took 0 bases from V and 6 from J, leaving 8 bases between them. CDR1 and CDR2 (germline): MGHRA, YSYEKL. The CDR3 protein is CASSQETVSGELFF. Written as DNA, the CDR3 is TGCGCCAGCAGCCAAGAGACAGTCTCCGGGGAGCTGTTTTTT.

The chain uses TRBV28 and TRBJ1-6; the D is unclear. The V end was cut by 7 bases, the J end by 6 bases, with 19 bases between. Germline CDR1 reads MDHEN; CDR2 reads SYDVKM. CDR3 length equals 16 residues. The CDR3 region has the DNA TGTGCCAGCACGGGGAGCCATGGGCGACGTAATTCACCCCTCCACTTT. Translation gives CASTGSHGRRNSPLHF.

The chain couples TRBV2 to TRBJ2-1; 10 bases fit TRBD2. CDR3 length: 16 residues. The V gene's germline CDR1 is SNHLY and CDR2 FYNNEI. After removal of 6 bases from V and 8 bases from J, the junction contained 13 bases not matched to a gene. The CDR3 is CASRSPSGSFLDEQFF. The CDR3 DNA sequence: TGTGCCAGCAGGTCGCCTAGCGGGAGCTTTCTCGATGAGCAGTTCTTC.

CDR3 amino acids: CASSLGLGLDYGYTF. CDR3 coding DNA: TGTGCCAGCAGTTTAGGTCTGGGTTTGGACTATGGCTACACCTTC. The V and J genes are TRBV28 and TRBJ1-2; no clear D. Trimming cost V 2 bases and J 3 bases, with 13 bases left between them. This CDR3 comprises 15 residues. Per germline, CDR1 MDHEN and CDR2 SYDVKM.

The rearrangement joins TRBV19 to TRBJ2-2; TRBD2 might be the D (5 bases). The CDR3 is 14 amino acids. The germline V and J ends were trimmed by 3 bases and 4 bases, with 9 bases remaining between them. The germline V gene encodes CDR1 LNHDA and CDR2 SQIVND (reference sequence). The CDR3 loop is CASSIRETTGELFF. The CDR3, as DNA: TGTGCCAGTAGTATTCGGGAAACCACCGGGGAGCTGTTTTTT. Looking up the rest from reference TRBV19 and TRBJ2-2 gives the full variable domain: DGGITQSPKYLFRKEGQNVTLSCEQNLNHDAMYWYRQDPGQGLRLIYYSQIVNDFQKGDIAEGYSVSREKKESFPLTVTSAQKNPTAFYLCASSIRETTGELFFGEGSRLTVL.

J is TRBJ2-3 and V is TRBV7-3, with 7 bases identical to TRBD2. CDR3 length equals 15 residues. In germline, CDR1 is SGHTA, CDR2 FQGTGA. J lost 1 base, V lost 5 bases, and 6 bases had no gene match. The CDR3 DNA sequence: TGTGCCAGCAGCGCCCCTAGCGGACGCACAGATACGCAGTATTTT. It specifies CASSAPSGRTDTQYF.

J is TRBJ2-1 and V is TRBV11-2; TRBD1 aligns across 10 bases. V trimming: 5 bases; J trimming: 6 bases; junction bases outside the gene matches: 10. This CDR3 spans 16 amino acids. Germline loops: CDR1 SGHAT, CDR2 FQNNGV. CDR3 in DNA: TGTGCCAGCAGCCGACGAGGGGGACAGGGGACCAATGAGCAGTTCTTC. This gives the protein CASSRRGGQGTNEQFF.

The gene calls are TRBV19 and TRBJ1-2; 8 nucleotides match TRBD1. Germline CDR1 is LNHDA and CDR2 is SQIVND (reference sequence). Losses at the gene ends were 1 base for V and 4 bases for J; bases not matched to a gene: 2. This CDR3 spans 14 amino acids. The CDR3 spells CASSIGQGTYGYTF. The CDR3 DNA reads TGTGCCAGTAGTATAGGACAGGGGACCTATGGCTACACCTTC.